This TCR beta chain was profiled in a study of shared clonotypes between healthy human individuals. Whole-study results and caveats: Against clonotypes common to all four donors, non-shared ones had lower generation probabilities.

TCRdb's copy holds only in-frame clones and misses some; the assay was immunoSEQ multiplex PCR. The sample carries some 2,100,000 clones, approximately 94% recorded once. About this clone itself: Its antigen is unidentified. Different DNA sequences within this sample yield the same CDR3.

Naive CD8 cells lacked CD45RO, underwent positive selection for CCR7 and left out terminally differentiated effector memory CD45RA+ cells. Germline V CDR1 and CDR2: MNHEY, SMNVEV (reference sequence). V was clipped by 1 base and J by 6 bases; unmatched bases: 5. This CDR3 spans 14 amino acids. The clonotype was recovered from a man in his late teens or twenties in good health. Some clones in this sample may be carry-over from other donors' samples. Sequencing was done on a sample of naive CD8+ T cells from PBMCs. The V call is TRBV27, the J call TRBJ2-7, with 8 nucleotides matching TRBD2. The CDR3 DNA reads as TGTGCCAGCAGTTTATTAGTCGGGGGGGGCGAGCAGTACTTC. Its protein is CASSLLVGGGEQYF.